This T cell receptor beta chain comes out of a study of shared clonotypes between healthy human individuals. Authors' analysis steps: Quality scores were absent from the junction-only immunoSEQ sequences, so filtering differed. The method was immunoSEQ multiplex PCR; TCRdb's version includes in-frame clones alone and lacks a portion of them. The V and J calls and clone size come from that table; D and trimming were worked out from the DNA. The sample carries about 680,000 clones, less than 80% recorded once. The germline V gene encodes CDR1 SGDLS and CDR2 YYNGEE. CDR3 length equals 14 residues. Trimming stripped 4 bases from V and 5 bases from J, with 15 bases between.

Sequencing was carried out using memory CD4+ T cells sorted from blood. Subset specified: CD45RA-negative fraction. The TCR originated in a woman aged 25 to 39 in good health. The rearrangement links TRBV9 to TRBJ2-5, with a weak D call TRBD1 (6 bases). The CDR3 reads CASSPSGVTETQYF. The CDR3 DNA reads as TGTGCCAGCAGCCCCTCAGGGGTCACGGAGACCCAGTACTTC.